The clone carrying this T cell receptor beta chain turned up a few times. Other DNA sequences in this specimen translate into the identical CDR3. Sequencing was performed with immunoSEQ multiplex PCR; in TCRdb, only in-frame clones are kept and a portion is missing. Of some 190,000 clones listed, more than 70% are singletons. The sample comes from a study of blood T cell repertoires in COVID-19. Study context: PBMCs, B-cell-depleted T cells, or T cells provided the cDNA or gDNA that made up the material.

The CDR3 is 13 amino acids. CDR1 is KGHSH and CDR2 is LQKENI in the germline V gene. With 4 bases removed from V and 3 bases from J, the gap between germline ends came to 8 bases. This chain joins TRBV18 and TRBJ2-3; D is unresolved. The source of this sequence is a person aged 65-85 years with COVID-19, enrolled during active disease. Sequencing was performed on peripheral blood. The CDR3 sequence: CASSRIQTDTQYF. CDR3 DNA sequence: TGTGCCAGCTCACGGATACAGACAGATACGCAGTATTTT.